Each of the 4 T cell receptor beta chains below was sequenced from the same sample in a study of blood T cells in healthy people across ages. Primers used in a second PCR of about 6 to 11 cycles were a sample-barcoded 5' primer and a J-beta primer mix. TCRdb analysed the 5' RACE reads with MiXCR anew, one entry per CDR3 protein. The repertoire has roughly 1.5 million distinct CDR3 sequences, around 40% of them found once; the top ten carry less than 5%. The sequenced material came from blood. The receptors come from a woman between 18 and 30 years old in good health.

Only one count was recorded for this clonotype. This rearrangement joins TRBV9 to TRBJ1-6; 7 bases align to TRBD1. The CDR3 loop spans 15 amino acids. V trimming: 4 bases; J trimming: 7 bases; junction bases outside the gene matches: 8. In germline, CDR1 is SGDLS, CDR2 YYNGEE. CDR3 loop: CASSIRTGRNSPLHF. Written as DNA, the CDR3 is TGTGCCAGCAGCATAAGGACAGGACGGAATTCACCCCTCCACTTT.

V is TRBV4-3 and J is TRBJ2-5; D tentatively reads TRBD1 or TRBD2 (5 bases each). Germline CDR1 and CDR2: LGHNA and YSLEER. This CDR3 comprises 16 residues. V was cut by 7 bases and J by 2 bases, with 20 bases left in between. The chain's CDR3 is CASTVGRWGMQETQYF. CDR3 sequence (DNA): TGCGCCAGCACCGTGGGACGTTGGGGGATGCAAGAGACCCAGTACTTC.

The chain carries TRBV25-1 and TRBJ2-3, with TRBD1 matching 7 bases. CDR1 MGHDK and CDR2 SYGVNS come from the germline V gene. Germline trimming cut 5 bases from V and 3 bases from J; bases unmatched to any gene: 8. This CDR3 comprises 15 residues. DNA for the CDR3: TGTGCCAGCAGTTTACCGGGACAGAAAACAGATACGCAGTATTTT. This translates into CASSLPGQKTDTQYF. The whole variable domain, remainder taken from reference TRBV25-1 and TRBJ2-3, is EADIYQTPRYLVIGTGKKITLECSQTMGHDKMYWYQQDPGMELHLIHYSYGVNSTEKGDLSSESTVSRIRTEHFPLTLESARPSHTSQYLCASSLPGQKTDTQYFGPGTRLTVL.

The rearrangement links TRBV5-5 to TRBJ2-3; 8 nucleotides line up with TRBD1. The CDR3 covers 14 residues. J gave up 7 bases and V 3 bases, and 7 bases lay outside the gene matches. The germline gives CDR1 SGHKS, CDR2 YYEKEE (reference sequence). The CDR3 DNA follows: TGTGCCAGCAGCTCTCGACAGGGGATTCATACGCAGTATTTT. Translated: CASSSRQGIHTQYF.